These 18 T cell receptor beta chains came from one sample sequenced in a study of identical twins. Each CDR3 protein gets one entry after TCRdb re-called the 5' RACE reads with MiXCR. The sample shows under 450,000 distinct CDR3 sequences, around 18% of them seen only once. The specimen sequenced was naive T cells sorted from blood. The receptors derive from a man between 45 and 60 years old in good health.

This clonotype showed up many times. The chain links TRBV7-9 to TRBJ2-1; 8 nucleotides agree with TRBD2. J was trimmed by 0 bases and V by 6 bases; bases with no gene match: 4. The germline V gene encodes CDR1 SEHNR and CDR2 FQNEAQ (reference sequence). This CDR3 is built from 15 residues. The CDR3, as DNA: TGTGCCAGCAGGTCAAGCGGGAGCTCCTACAATGAGCAGTTCTTC. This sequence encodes CASRSSGSSYNEQFF.

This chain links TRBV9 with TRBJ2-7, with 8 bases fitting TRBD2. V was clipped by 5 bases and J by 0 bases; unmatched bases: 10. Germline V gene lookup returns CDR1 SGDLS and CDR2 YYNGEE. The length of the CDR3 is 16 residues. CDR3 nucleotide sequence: TGTGCCAGCAGTGGCCCCGGGACTAGTCCCTCCTACGAGCAGTACTTC. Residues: CASSGPGTSPSYEQYF.

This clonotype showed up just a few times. The CDR3 loop is CASILDSYYNSPLHF. DNA for the CDR3: TGTGCCAGCATCCTTGACAGTTACTATAATTCACCCCTCCACTTT. The rearrangement joins TRBV7-2 to TRBJ1-6; a possible D gene is TRBD1 (5 bases). V dropped 7 bases and J dropped 3 bases, with 13 bases sitting between them. CDR3 length: 15 amino acids. Germline-derived CDR1 and CDR2 are SGHTA and FQGNSA.

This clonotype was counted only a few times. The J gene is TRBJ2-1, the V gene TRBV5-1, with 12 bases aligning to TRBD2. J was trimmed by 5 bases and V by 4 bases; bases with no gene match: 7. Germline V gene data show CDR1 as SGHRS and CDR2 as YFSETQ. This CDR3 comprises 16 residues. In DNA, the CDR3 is TGCGCCAGCAGCCTCACTAGCGGGGGGTCCAACAATGAGCAGTTCTTC. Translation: CASSLTSGGSNNEQFF.

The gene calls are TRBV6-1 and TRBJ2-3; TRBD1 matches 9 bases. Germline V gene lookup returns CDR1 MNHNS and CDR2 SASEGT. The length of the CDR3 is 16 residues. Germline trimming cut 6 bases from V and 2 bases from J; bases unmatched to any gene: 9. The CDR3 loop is CASSRGTGLTTDTQYF. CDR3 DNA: TGTGCCAGCAGCCGTGGGACAGGGTTAACCACAGATACGCAGTATTTT.

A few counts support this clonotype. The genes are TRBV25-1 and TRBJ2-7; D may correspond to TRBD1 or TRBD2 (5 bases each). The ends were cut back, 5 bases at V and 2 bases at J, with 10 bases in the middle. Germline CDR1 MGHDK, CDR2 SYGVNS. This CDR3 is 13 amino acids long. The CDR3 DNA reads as TGTGCCAGCAGTTCCGGGGCCGCCTACGAGCAGTACTTC. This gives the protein CASSSGAAYEQYF.

CDR3 sequence (DNA): TGCAGTGCTAGCCGGGACAGTGACGTCTACGAGCAGTACTTC. Translated: CSASRDSDVYEQYF. The chain joins TRBV20-1 to TRBJ2-7; TRBD1 matches 7 bases. V shed 3 bases, J shed 3 bases, and the junction held 8 bases outside the gene matches. The CDR3 totals 14 residues. Germline-derived CDR1 and CDR2 are DFQATT and SNEGSKA (reference sequence).

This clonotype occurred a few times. The DNA of the CDR3 is TGTGCCAGCAGCCAAGGACGTAGCGGTCGCGAGCAGTACTTC. Its protein product is CASSQGRSGREQYF. The J gene is TRBJ2-7, the V gene TRBV3-1, with TRBD2 as a possible D gene (6 bases). Germline V lookup: CDR1 LGHDT, CDR2 YNNKEL (reference sequence). Between the trimmed V and J ends, which lost 1 base and 6 bases, there was a span of 13 bases. This CDR3 is built from 14 residues.

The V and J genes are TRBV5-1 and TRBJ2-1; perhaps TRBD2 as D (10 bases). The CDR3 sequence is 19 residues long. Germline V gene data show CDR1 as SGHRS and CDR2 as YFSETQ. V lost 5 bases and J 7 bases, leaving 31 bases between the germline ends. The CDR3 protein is CASRGQGQLAGHESNEQFF. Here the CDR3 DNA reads TGCGCCAGCAGGGGACAGGGCCAACTAGCGGGACATGAGTCGAATGAGCAGTTCTTC.

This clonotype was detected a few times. The CDR3: CASSWTVWGPQHF. CDR3 DNA sequence: TGCGCCAGCAGCTGGACGGTATGGGGGCCCCAGCATTTT. The chain combines TRBV5-1 with TRBJ1-5, with D unclear. Trimming removed 3 bases from V and 9 bases from J, with 13 bases in between. The CDR3 length is 13 residues. CDR1 is SGHRS, CDR2 YFSETQ, per germline.

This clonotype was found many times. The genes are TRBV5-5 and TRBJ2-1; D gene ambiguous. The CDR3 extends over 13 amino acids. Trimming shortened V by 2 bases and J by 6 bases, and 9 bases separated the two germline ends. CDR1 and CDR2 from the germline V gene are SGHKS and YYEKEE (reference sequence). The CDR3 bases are TGTGCCAGCAGCTTTACGAATTTCAATGAGCAGTTCTTC. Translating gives CASSFTNFNEQFF. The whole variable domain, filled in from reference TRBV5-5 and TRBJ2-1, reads DAGVTQSPTHLIKTRGQQVTLRCSPISGHKSVSWYQQVLGQGPQFIFQYYEKEERGRGNFPDRFSARQFPNYSSELNVNALLLGDSALYLCASSFTNFNEQFFGPGTRLTVL.

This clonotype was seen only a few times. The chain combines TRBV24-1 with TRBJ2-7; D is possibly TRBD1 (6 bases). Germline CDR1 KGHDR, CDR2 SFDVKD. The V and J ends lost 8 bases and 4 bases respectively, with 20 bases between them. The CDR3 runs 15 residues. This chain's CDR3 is CATTTPGQRMYEQYF. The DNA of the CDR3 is TGTGCCACCACTACACCGGGACAAAGAATGTACGAGCAGTACTTC.

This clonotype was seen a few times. The DNA for the CDR3 is TGTGCCAGCCGAGGCACTAGCACAGATACGCAGTATTTT. Translating it yields CASRGTSTDTQYF. The chain employs TRBV7-3 and TRBJ2-3; D gene unclear. The CDR3 extends over 13 amino acids. Germline V CDR1 and CDR2: SGHTA, FQGTGA. V was shortened by 8 bases and J by 0 bases, with 9 bases between the two germline ends. Full variable domain (rest looked up from reference TRBV7-3 and TRBJ2-3): GAGVSQTPSNKVTEKGKYVELRCDPISGHTALYWYRQSLGQGPEFLIYFQGTGAADDSGLPNDRFFAVRPEGSVSTLKIQRTERGDSAVYLCASRGTSTDTQYFGPGTRLTVL.

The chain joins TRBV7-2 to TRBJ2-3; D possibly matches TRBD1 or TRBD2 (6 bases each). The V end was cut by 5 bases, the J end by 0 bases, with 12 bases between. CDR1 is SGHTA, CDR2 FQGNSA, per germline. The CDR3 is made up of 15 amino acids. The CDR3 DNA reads TGTGCCAGCAGCCCGGGGGCCCTTAGCACAGATACGCAGTATTTT. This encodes CASSPGALSTDTQYF.

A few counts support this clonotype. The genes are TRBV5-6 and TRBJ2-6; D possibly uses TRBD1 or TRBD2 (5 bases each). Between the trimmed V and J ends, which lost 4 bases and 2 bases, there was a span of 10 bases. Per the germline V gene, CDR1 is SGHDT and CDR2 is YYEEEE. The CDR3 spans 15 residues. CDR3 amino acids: CASSARGAGANVLTF. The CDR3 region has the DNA TGTGCCAGCAGCGCCCGGGGCGCTGGGGCCAACGTCCTGACTTTC.

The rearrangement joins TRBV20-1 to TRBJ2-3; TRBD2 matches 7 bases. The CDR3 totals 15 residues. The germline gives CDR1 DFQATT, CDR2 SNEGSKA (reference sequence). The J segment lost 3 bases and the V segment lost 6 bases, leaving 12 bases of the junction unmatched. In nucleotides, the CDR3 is TGCAGTGCCCCTCCCCCGGGGAGGGCTACAGATACGCAGTATTTT. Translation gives CSAPPPGRATDTQYF.

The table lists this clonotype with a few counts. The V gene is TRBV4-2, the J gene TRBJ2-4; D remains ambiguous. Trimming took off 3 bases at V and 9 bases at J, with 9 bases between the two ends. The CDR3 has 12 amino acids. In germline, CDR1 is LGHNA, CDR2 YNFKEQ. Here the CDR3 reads CASSHTPGIQYF. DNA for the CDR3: TGTGCCAGCAGCCATACCCCAGGCATTCAGTACTTC.

The CDR3 sequence: CASSLSRLAATGELFF. Here the CDR3 DNA reads TGTGCCAGCAGCTTAAGTAGACTAGCGGCAACCGGGGAGCTGTTTTTT. The genes are TRBV13 and TRBJ2-2, with 9 bases that match TRBD2. J gave up 5 bases and V 2 bases, and 6 bases lay outside the gene matches. This CDR3 is built from 16 residues. Germline-derived CDR1 and CDR2 are PRHDT and FYEKMQ (reference sequence).